The 15 T cell receptor beta chains given below trace back to one sample, sequenced in a study of CD8+ T cells in alopecia areata. As the sequencing template, cDNA was produced by extracting RNA and reverse transcribing it. Here immunoSEQ multiplex PCR was the method, and the copy in TCRdb shows in-frame clones only, minus some. The sample lists over 150,000 clones; 63% were seen once. Material: CD4+ T cells sorted from blood, obtained at week 0. These TCRs come from a human donor with alopecia areata.

The genes are TRBV10-3 and TRBJ2-3; D unresolved. The V end lost 0 bases, the J end lost 4 bases, and 14 bases lay between the germline ends. There are 16 residues in the CDR3. Germline V gives CDR1 ENHRY, CDR2 SYGVKD. CDR3 nucleotide sequence: TGTGCCATCAGTGAGTCGGTGGGTCAGGAATCAGATACGCAGTATTTT. Its translation: CAISESVGQESDTQYF.

The rearrangement links TRBV29-1 to TRBJ1-4; D unresolved. The CDR3 is 13 amino acids. Per germline, CDR1 SQVTM and CDR2 ANQGSEA. The CDR3 nucleotides are TGCAGTGCCGGCGGGGCAACTAATGAAAAACTGTTTTTT. Its protein is CSAGGATNEKLFF. Full variable domain (rest looked up from reference TRBV29-1 and TRBJ1-4): SAVISQKPSRDICQRGTSLTIQCQVDSQVTMMFWYRQQPGQSLTLIATANQGSEATYESGFVIDKFPISRPNLTFSTLTVSNMSPEDSSIYLCSAGGATNEKLFFGSGTQLSVL.

DNA for the CDR3: TGCAGCGGGCTGGGACAGGGGAACTATGGCTACACCTTC. It specifies CSGLGQGNYGYTF. The V gene is TRBV29-1, the J gene TRBJ1-2, with 10 positions matching TRBD1. This CDR3 is 13 amino acids long. Looked up from germline, CDR1 is SQVTM and CDR2 is ANQGSEA. The junction had 4 bases not matched to a gene; V was cut back by 7 bases and J by 2 bases.

The chain has TRBV29-1 and TRBJ1-2, with D unresolved. Germline V gives CDR1 SQVTM, CDR2 ANQGSEA. The CDR3 runs to 12 residues. V was pared by 7 bases and J by 4 bases, with 13 bases between. CDR3 coding DNA: TGCAGCGCGTTACCGGATTCCTATGGCTACACCTTC. It specifies CSALPDSYGYTF.

This clone was observed a few times. The V and J genes are TRBV2 and TRBJ2-2, with 7 bases aligning to TRBD1. The V gene end was trimmed by 2 bases and the J gene end by 3 bases; junction bases not matched to a gene: 3. Germline CDR1 SNHLY, CDR2 FYNNEI. The CDR3 spans 15 residues. CDR3 protein: CASSETGVDTGELFF. Written as DNA, the CDR3 is TGTGCCAGCAGTGAAACAGGGGTGGACACCGGGGAGCTGTTTTTT.

This clone was observed a single time. CDR3 DNA: TGTGCCAGCAGCTCCGGGACTAGCGGGGGGGCGACGGGTGAGCAGTTCTTC. This sequence encodes CASSSGTSGGATGEQFF. This rearrangement joins TRBV5-4 to TRBJ2-1; 16 bases map to TRBD2. CDR3 length: 17 amino acids. With V trimmed by 3 bases and J by 9 bases, 9 bases remained unmatched. CDR1 is SGHNT and CDR2 is YYREEE in the germline V gene (reference sequence).

The V call is TRBV28, the J call TRBJ1-4; no definite D call. The CDR3 covers 15 residues. CDR1 MDHEN and CDR2 SYDVKM come from the germline V gene. The V end lost 5 bases, the J end lost 7 bases, and 17 bases lay between the germline ends. The CDR3 is CASSPSLGNGEKLFF. The CDR3 DNA follows: TGTGCCAGCAGTCCCTCGTTGGGTAACGGTGAAAAACTGTTTTTT.

The rearrangement uses TRBV30 and TRBJ2-6; D is ambiguous. V dropped 3 bases and J dropped 4 bases, with 10 bases sitting between them. The CDR3 totals 14 residues. In germline, CDR1 is GTSNPN, CDR2 SVGIG (reference sequence). CDR3 in amino acids: CAWSQQLGANVLTF. For the CDR3, the DNA is TGTGCCTGGAGCCAACAGTTAGGGGCCAACGTCCTGACTTTC.

A few counts support this clone. The chain carries TRBV5-1 and TRBJ2-3, with D uncertain. Trimming removed 1 base from V and 0 bases from J, with 6 bases in between. From germline, CDR1 is SGHRS and CDR2 YFSETQ. This CDR3 spans 14 amino acids. CDR3 coding DNA: TGCGCCAGCAGCTTGTCCGGTAGCACAGATACGCAGTATTTT. This translates into CASSLSGSTDTQYF.

The J gene is TRBJ1-4, the V gene TRBV19; D is ambiguous. Germline V gene lookup returns CDR1 LNHDA and CDR2 SQIVND (reference sequence). CDR3 size: 10 residues. V lost 10 bases to trimming and J lost 7 bases, with 7 bases between them. The CDR3 DNA reads as TGTGCCACCGGGAGTGAAAAACTGTTTTTT. It is translated as CATGSEKLFF. Complete variable domain (other parts from reference TRBV19 and TRBJ1-4): DGGITQSPKYLFRKEGQNVTLSCEQNLNHDAMYWYRQDPGQGLRLIYYSQIVNDFQKGDIAEGYSVSREKKESFPLTVTSAQKNPTAFYLCATGSEKLFFGSGTQLSVL.

In its sample, this clone was seen a few times. V gene TRBV29-1 combines with J gene TRBJ2-5; TRBD1 aligns across 9 bases. V was pared by 5 bases and J by 2 bases, with 12 bases of the junction left unmatched. Germline-derived CDR1 and CDR2 are SQVTM and ANQGSEA. The CDR3 is 16 residues long. The DNA of the CDR3 is TGCAGCGTTTTCCCAGCCAGGGACAGGGCGCAAGAGACCCAGTACTTC. This sequence encodes CSVFPARDRAQETQYF.

The V and J genes are TRBV14 and TRBJ2-7; 10 bases agree with TRBD1. The CDR3 covers 15 residues. CDR1 and CDR2 (germline): SGHDN, FVKESK. As DNA, the CDR3 is TGTGCAGCTGGGGGGACAGGGGACCTCTCCTACGAGCAGTACTTC. Protein product: CAAGGTGDLSYEQYF.

V gene TRBV7-2 combines with J gene TRBJ1-5; D not resolved. Trimming pared 1 base from V and 5 bases from J, leaving 6 bases between. Germline V gene data show CDR1 as SGHTA and CDR2 as FQGNSA. This CDR3 contains 13 residues. CDR3 in DNA: TGTGCCAGCAGCTTAGGCATCTATCAGCCCCAGCATTTT. Amino acid sequence: CASSLGIYQPQHF.

This chain connects TRBV29-1 to TRBJ1-1, with 9 bases identical to TRBD1. Germline V lookup: CDR1 SQVTM, CDR2 ANQGSEA. CDR3 length equals 13 residues. V lost 7 bases and J lost 5; bases outside the gene matches: 8. The CDR3 DNA is TGCAGCGCGAGGGGGACAGGGAAAACTGAAGCTTTCTTT. Protein sequence: CSARGTGKTEAFF. The full variable domain, with the rest looked up from reference TRBV29-1 and TRBJ1-1, is SAVISQKPSRDICQRGTSLTIQCQVDSQVTMMFWYRQQPGQSLTLIATANQGSEATYESGFVIDKFPISRPNLTFSTLTVSNMSPEDSSIYLCSARGTGKTEAFFGQGTRLTVV.

This clone was counted only a few times. V is TRBV6-1 and J is TRBJ1-5, with a weak D call TRBD1 (6 bases). Germline V gene sequence: CDR1 MNHNS, CDR2 SASEGT. This CDR3 has 13 amino acids. Trimming took off 10 bases at V and 2 bases at J, with 12 bases between the two ends. The CDR3 DNA reads TGTGCCACTCGGACAGCTGGCAATCAGCCCCAGCATTTT. This translates into CATRTAGNQPQHF.